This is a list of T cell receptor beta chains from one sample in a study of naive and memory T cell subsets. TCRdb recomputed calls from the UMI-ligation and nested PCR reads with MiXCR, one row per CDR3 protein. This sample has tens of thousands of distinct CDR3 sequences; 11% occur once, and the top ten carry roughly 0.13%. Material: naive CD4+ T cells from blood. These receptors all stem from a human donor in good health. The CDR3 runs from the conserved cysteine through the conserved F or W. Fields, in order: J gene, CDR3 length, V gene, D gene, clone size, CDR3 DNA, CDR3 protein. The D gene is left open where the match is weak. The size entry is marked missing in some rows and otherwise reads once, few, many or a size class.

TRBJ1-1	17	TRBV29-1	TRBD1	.	TGCAGCGTCCTTGTCCGGGACAGGGAATCATTGCACACTGAAGCTTTCTTT	CSVLVRDRESLHTEAFF
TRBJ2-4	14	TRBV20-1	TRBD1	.	TGCAGTGCTAACGACAGGGGTGCCAAAAACATTCAGTACTTC	CSANDRGAKNIQYF
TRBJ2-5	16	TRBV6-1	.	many	TGTGCCAGCAGTGAGGTTATGGGGGGGCCACCAGCGACCCAGTACTTC	CASSEVMGGPPATQYF
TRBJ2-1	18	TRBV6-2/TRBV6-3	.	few	TGTGCCAGCATCAGGGATTGGGAGAATCTTTCCGCTTACAATGAGCAGTTCTTC	CASIRDWENLSAYNEQFF
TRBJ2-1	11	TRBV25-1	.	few	TGTGCCAGCAGAGGTGTGAATGAGCAGTTCTTC	CASRGVNEQFF
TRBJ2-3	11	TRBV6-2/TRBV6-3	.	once	TGTGCCAGTAGCCAATTTGACACGCAGTATTTT	CASSQFDTQYF
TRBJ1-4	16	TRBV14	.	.	TGTGCCAGCAGCCCCGGACGAACCTCAACTAATGAAAAACTGTTTTTT	CASSPGRTSTNEKLFF
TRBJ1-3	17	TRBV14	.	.	TGTGCCAGCAGCCAAACTAGAGGACAGCACTCTGGAAACACCATATATTTT	CASSQTRGQHSGNTIYF
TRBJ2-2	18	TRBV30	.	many	TGTGCCTGGAGTGCCCCGACTGTAAACACACCGAACACCGGGGAGCTGTTTTTT	CAWSAPTVNTPNTGELFF
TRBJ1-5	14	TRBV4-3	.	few	TGCGCCAGCAGCCAAGGACAGTCGGGTCAGCCCCAGCATTTT	CASSQGQSGQPQHF
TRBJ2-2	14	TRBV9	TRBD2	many	TGTGCCAGCAGCGTAGCTGGGGGGGCCGGGGAGCTGTTTTTT	CASSVAGGAGELFF
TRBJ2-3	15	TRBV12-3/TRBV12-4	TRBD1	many	TGTGCCAGCAGGCCTGGACAGGGTAGCACAGATACGCAGTATTTT	CASRPGQGSTDTQYF
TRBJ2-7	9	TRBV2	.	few	TGTGCCAGCATTCGCGAGCAGTACTTC	CASIREQYF
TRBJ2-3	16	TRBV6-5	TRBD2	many	TGTGCCAGCCGACCTTCTGGACTAGCGGGGTCGAATACGCAGTATTTT	CASRPSGLAGSNTQYF
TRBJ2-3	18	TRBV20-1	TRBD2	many	TGCAGTGCTAGTCCAATCCCGGGACTAGCGGGAGGGGAGGATACGCAGTATTTT	CSASPIPGLAGGEDTQYF
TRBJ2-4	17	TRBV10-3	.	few	TGTGCCATCAGTGTGGTTGGGCTATATGAAGCCAAAAACATTCAGTACTTC	CAISVVGLYEAKNIQYF
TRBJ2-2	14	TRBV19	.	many	TGTGCCAGTAGTGCGGACAGCTCGTCGGGGGAGCTGTTTTTT	CASSADSSSGELFF
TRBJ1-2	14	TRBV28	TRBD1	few	TGTGCCAGCAGCCGGGACAGGACCTTCTATGGCTACACCTTC	CASSRDRTFYGYTF
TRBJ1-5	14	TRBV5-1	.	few	TGCGCCAGCAGCTTGGCGGCAGGGAATCAGCCCCAGCATTTT	CASSLAAGNQPQHF
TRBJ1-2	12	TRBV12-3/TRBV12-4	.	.	TGTGCCAGCAGTTTCCGGCTAGATGGCTACACCTTC	CASSFRLDGYTF
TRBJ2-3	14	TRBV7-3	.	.	TGTGCCAGCAGCTCCACCTCACAAGCAGATACGCAGTATTTT	CASSSTSQADTQYF
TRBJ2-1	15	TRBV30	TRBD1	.	TGTGCCTGGAGTCGCCGGGACAGGGGAGTCAATGAGCAGTTCTTC	CAWSRRDRGVNEQFF
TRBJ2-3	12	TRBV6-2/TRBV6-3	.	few	TGTGCCAGCAGTTACGGGGGTGGGACGCAGTATTTT	CASSYGGGTQYF
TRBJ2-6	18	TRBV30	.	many	TGTGCCTGGATAAGTGGCGGGGGCCCGAAGAACGGGGCCAACGTCCTGACTTTC	CAWISGGGPKNGANVLTF
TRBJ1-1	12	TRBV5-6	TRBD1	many	TGTGCCAGCAGCTGGCGGGACAGGGGCTCCGTCTTT	CASSWRDRGSVF
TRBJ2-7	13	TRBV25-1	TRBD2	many	TGTGCCAGCGGGCTAGCGGGAGCCTACGAGCAGTACTTC	CASGLAGAYEQYF
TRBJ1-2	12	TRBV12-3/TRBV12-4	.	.	TGTGCCAGCAGTTTGATTTCCTATGGCTACACCTTC	CASSLISYGYTF
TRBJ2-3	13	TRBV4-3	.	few	TGCGCCAGCAGACAGGCCAGCACAGATACGCAGTATTTT	CASRQASTDTQYF
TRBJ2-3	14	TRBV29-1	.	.	TGCAGCGTTGAAGACCCGAGGCACGCAGATACGCAGTATTTT	CSVEDPRHADTQYF
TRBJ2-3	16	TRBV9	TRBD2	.	TGTGCCAGCAGCGTAGGGCCTAGCGGACGCACAGATACGCAGTATTTT	CASSVGPSGRTDTQYF
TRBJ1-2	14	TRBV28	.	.	TGTGCCAGCAGTCAAGGGGGAAAAAACTATGGCTACACCTTC	CASSQGGKNYGYTF
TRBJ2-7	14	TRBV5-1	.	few	TGCGCCAGCAGCTTGGGCGCCCAGGGGGGGGAGCAGTACTTC	CASSLGAQGGEQYF
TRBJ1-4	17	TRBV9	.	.	TGTGCCAGCAGCGTAGTCAGGGTCGGACAGCCGAATGAAAAACTGTTTTTT	CASSVVRVGQPNEKLFF
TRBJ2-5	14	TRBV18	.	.	TGTGCCAGCTCACCACCGTACCCACGAGAGACCCAGTACTTC	CASSPPYPRETQYF
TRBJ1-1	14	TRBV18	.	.	TGTGCCAGCTCACCACTACAAACTGGGTCTGGAGCTTTCTTT	CASSPLQTGSGAFF
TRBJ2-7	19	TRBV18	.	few	TGTGCCAGCTCACCATACAGGGGGCGAACTAGCGGGGAACGCTACGAGCAGTACTTC	CASSPYRGRTSGERYEQYF
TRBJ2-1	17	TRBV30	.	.	TGTGCCTGGAGTGGAGGGTTAGCGGAACCACCCTACAATGAGCAGTTCTTC	CAWSGGLAEPPYNEQFF
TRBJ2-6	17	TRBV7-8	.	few	TGTGCCAGCAGCCCCTTGGGATCGGGTACTGGGGCCAACGTCCTGACTTTC	CASSPLGSGTGANVLTF
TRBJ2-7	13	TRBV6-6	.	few	TGTGCCAGCAGTTTGGGACAACGCTTGGAGCAGTACTTC	CASSLGQRLEQYF
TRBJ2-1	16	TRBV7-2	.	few	TGTGCCAGCAGCTCCCAGGGGCCTTGGGGTTACAATGAGCAGTTCTTC	CASSSQGPWGYNEQFF
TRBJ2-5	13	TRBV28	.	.	TGTGCCAGCAGGGAGGGTGGTCAAGAGACCCAGTACTTC	CASREGGQETQYF
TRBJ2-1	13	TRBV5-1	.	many	TGCGCCAGCAGCTTGCCCGCGGACAATGAGCAGTTCTTC	CASSLPADNEQFF
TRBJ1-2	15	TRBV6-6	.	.	TGTGCCAGCAGGACCCAGACGGATGCTAACTATGGCTACACCTTC	CASRTQTDANYGYTF